Given below is one T cell receptor beta chain in context. Its specificity is not known. The V segment lost 4 bases and the J segment 8 bases; nucleotides outside the gene matches: 6. CDR3 length: 13 amino acids. Germline V CDR1 and CDR2: SGHNT, YYREEE (reference sequence). The data are from a study of fetal regulatory T cell absence and autoimmunity. Findings of the study overall: Some top pancreas TCR clones were over 100-fold enriched versus cord blood.

The survey-level immunoSEQ assay was used. Sequenced by immunoSEQ multiplex PCR; TCRdb stores in-frame clones only, minus some. Here the sample spans about 95,000 clones, about two thirds being singletons. The chain has TRBV5-4 and TRBJ1-2; 9 bases are shared with TRBD1. The sequence was obtained from a male donor with IPEX syndrome. Sequenced: pancreas tissue. The CDR3 spells CASSPGQGDGYTF. The DNA for the CDR3 is TGTGCCAGCAGCCCGGGACAGGGTGACGGCTACACCTTC.